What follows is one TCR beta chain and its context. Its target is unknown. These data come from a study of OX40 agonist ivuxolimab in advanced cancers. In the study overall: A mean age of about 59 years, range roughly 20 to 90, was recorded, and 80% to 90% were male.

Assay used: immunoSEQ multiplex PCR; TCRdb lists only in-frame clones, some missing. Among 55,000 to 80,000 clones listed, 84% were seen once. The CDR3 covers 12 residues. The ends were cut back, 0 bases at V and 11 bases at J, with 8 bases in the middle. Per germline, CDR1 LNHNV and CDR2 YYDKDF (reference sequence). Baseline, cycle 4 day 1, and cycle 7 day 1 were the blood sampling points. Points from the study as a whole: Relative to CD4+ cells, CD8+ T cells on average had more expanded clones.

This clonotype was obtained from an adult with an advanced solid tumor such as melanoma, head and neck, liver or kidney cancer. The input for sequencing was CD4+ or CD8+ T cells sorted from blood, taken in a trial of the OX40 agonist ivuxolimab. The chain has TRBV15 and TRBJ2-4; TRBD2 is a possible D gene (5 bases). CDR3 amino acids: CATSRDRTFQYF. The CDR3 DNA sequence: TGTGCCACCAGCAGAGATAGGACTTTTCAGTACTTC.